Below, 30 T cell receptor beta chains from the same sample are listed, as sequenced in a study of T cell responses to AZD1222 COVID-19 vaccine. This table comes from immunoSEQ multiplex PCR, and its TCRdb copy is limited to in-frame clones, with some not included. The data show about 160,000 clones, roughly 92% seen once. This specimen consisted of peripheral blood, obtained 28 days after the second AZD1222 dose. These receptors were taken from an adult who received the AZD1222 COVID-19 vaccine.

The chain couples TRBV2 to TRBJ2-7; the match to TRBD2 covers 11 bases. The germline CDR1 and CDR2 sequences are SNHLY and FYNNEI. V was clipped by 6 bases and J by 0 bases; unmatched bases: 4. The CDR3 is 15 amino acids. The CDR3 here is CASRFTSGGSYEQYF. DNA of the CDR3: TGTGCCAGCAGGTTTACTAGCGGGGGCTCCTACGAGCAGTACTTC.

This rearrangement joins TRBV6-5 to TRBJ2-7; TRBD2 matches 8 bases. Per the germline V gene, CDR1 is MNHEY and CDR2 is SVGAGI. The CDR3 has 15 amino acids. J gave up 5 bases and V 1 base, and 7 bases lay outside the gene matches. The CDR3, as DNA: TGTGCCAGCAGTTACTTCCAAGCGGGAGTAGACGAGCAGTACTTC. It specifies CASSYFQAGVDEQYF.

This clone has only a few counts. This chain connects TRBV15 to TRBJ1-1; 9 bases line up with TRBD1. J lost 4 bases, V lost 8 bases, and 5 bases had no gene match. Germline V CDR1 and CDR2: LNHNV, YYDKDF (reference sequence). The CDR3 contains 13 residues. CDR3 in DNA: TGTGCCACCGCTACAGGGGGCGGCACTGAAGCTTTCTTT. Its translation: CATATGGGTEAFF.

The chain couples TRBV20-1 to TRBJ2-7; 9 positions agree with TRBD2. Germline V CDR1 and CDR2: DFQATT, SNEGSKA (reference sequence). This CDR3 is 14 amino acids long. Trimming at V came to 3 bases and at J to 2 bases, leaving 5 bases not matched to a gene. For the CDR3, the DNA is TGCAGTGCTAGTTTAGCGGGAGACACCTACGAGCAGTACTTC. It codes for CSASLAGDTYEQYF.

The chain links TRBV5-4 to TRBJ1-1; tentative D call: TRBD1 (6 bases). Trimming pared 5 bases from V and 4 bases from J, leaving 9 bases between. In germline, CDR1 is SGHNT, CDR2 YYREEE (reference sequence). There are 12 residues in the CDR3. The CDR3 region is CASRVDSTEAFF. CDR3 nucleotides: TGTGCCAGCAGAGTGGACAGCACTGAAGCTTTCTTT.

The chain couples TRBV19 to TRBJ1-1; D is ambiguous. Germline V gene lookup returns CDR1 LNHDA and CDR2 SQIVND (reference sequence). Trimming shortened V by 7 bases and J by 2 bases, and 8 bases separated the two germline ends. The CDR3 loop spans 12 amino acids. The CDR3 nucleotides read TGTGCCAGTAAAAGGGTAAACACTGAAGCTTTCTTT. Protein sequence: CASKRVNTEAFF.

V usage is TRBV24-1 and J usage is TRBJ2-3; the D gene is possibly TRBD2 (7 bases). Germline V CDR1 and CDR2: KGHDR, SFDVKD. The CDR3 runs 16 residues. V was cut by 5 bases and J by 3 bases, with 17 bases left in between. Here the CDR3 reads CATSVSGGAGTDTQYF. CDR3 DNA: TGTGCCACCAGTGTGTCGGGGGGCGCAGGGACAGATACGCAGTATTTT.

This chain joins TRBV6-6 and TRBJ2-1; 11 nucleotides match TRBD1. The CDR3 consists of 16 residues. Germline CDR1 MNHNY, CDR2 SVGAGI (reference sequence). Trimming took 6 bases from V and 1 from J; bases not matched to a gene: 5. The CDR3 sequence: CASRTGTGGSYNEQFF. The CDR3, as DNA: TGTGCCAGCAGGACCGGGACAGGGGGATCCTACAATGAGCAGTTCTTC.

The V call is TRBV29-1, the J call TRBJ2-2; TRBD2 matches 13 bases. The length of the CDR3 is 14 residues. CDR1 and CDR2 (germline): SQVTM, ANQGSEA. V lost 6 bases to trimming and J lost 7 bases; unmatched junction nucleotides: 5. The DNA for the CDR3 is TGCAGCGTACTTGGGACTAGCGGGAACGGGGAGCTGTTTTTT. Amino acids: CSVLGTSGNGELFF.

The chain combines TRBV15 with TRBJ1-5; D is perhaps TRBD1 (6 bases). There are 17 residues in the CDR3. Germline CDR1 LNHNV, CDR2 YYDKDF (reference sequence). With 1 base removed from V and 6 bases from J, the gap between germline ends came to 19 bases. The CDR3 region is CATSRGRGGFRGQPQHF. Here the CDR3 DNA reads TGTGCCACCAGCAGAGGCAGAGGGGGATTCCGCGGTCAGCCCCAGCATTTT.

The CDR3 DNA reads as TGTGCCACCCAACAGAGTAACACTGAAGCTTTCTTT. Translating it yields CATQQSNTEAFF. The chain recombines TRBV12-3 or TRBV12-4 with TRBJ1-1; no clear D. Trimming pared 10 bases from V and 2 bases from J, leaving 11 bases between. This CDR3 spans 12 amino acids.

The rearrangement joins TRBV28 to TRBJ1-5; no clear D gene. The CDR3 extends over 13 amino acids. From germline, CDR1 is MDHEN and CDR2 SYDVKM. Trimming removed 6 bases at V and 6 bases at J, with 12 bases between. In DNA, the CDR3 is TGTGCCAGCAGCGTGGGTTCGGGTCAGCCCCAGCATTTT. It translates to CASSVGSGQPQHF.

The gene calls are TRBV12-3 or TRBV12-4 and TRBJ1-3; 7 bases are a match to TRBD1. The CDR3 sequence is 13 residues long. V lost 3 bases and J lost 7; bases outside the gene matches: 3. CDR3 loop: CASSFQGGNTIYF. In nucleotides, the CDR3 is TGTGCCAGCAGTTTCCAGGGGGGTAACACCATATATTTT.

The V and J genes are TRBV2 and TRBJ2-1, with 9 bases identical to TRBD2. In germline, CDR1 is SNHLY, CDR2 FYNNEI. Unmatched junction bases numbered 8, after V lost 6 bases and J lost 5 bases. This CDR3 is 15 amino acids long. CDR3 coding DNA: TGTGCCAGCAGCGGTAGCGGGAGACCTAACAATGAGCAGTTCTTC. It encodes CASSGSGRPNNEQFF. The full variable domain, its missing parts supplied by reference TRBV2 and TRBJ2-1, is EPEVTQTPSHQVTQMGQEVILRCVPISNHLYFYWYRQILGQKVEFLVSFYNNEISEKSEIFDDQFSVERPDGSNFTLKIRSTKLEDSAMYFCASSGSGRPNNEQFFGPGTRLTVL.

V and J are TRBV2 and TRBJ2-1; possibly TRBD1 for D (6 bases). V was cut by 8 bases and J by 8 bases, with 16 bases left in between. The length of the CDR3 is 13 residues. Germline V gives CDR1 SNHLY, CDR2 FYNNEI. CDR3 sequence: CASPRASGDEQFF. As DNA, the CDR3 is TGTGCCAGCCCGCGGGCCTCAGGGGATGAGCAGTTCTTC. Based on the CDR3 plus reference TRBV2 and TRBJ2-1, the full variable domain is EPEVTQTPSHQVTQMGQEVILRCVPISNHLYFYWYRQILGQKVEFLVSFYNNEISEKSEIFDDQFSVERPDGSNFTLKIRSTKLEDSAMYFCASPRASGDEQFFGPGTRLTVL.

V usage is TRBV6-5 and J usage is TRBJ1-3, with 7 nucleotides matching TRBD1. The CDR3 totals 15 residues. The ends lost 6 bases at V and 1 base at J; junction bases unmatched: 6. Per germline, CDR1 MNHEY and CDR2 SVGAGI. CDR3: CASSRQGLSGNTIYF. The CDR3 nucleotides read TGTGCCAGCAGCCGACAGGGCCTATCTGGAAACACCATATATTTT.

The V gene is TRBV9, the J gene TRBJ2-7, with 7 bases fitting TRBD2. The CDR3 covers 15 residues. J gave up 0 bases and V 1 base, and 4 bases lay outside the gene matches. Germline values: CDR1 SGDLS, CDR2 YYNGEE. The CDR3 DNA is TGTGCCAGCAGCGTACGTGGCGGGAGCTCCTACGAGCAGTACTTC. It is translated as CASSVRGGSSYEQYF.

The chain employs TRBV4-1 and TRBJ2-7; D may be TRBD1 (5 bases). The germline gives CDR1 MGHRA, CDR2 YSYEKL. This CDR3 region has 12 residues. The V gene lost 8 bases and the J gene lost 5 bases, with 13 bases spanning the gap. CDR3 DNA: TGCGCCAGCGGAGACAGCCTTGACGAGCAGTACTTC. Protein: CASGDSLDEQYF.

This rearrangement joins TRBV27 to TRBJ1-4; TRBD1 is a possible D gene (6 bases). V lost 5 bases and J lost 8, with 24 bases in between. This CDR3 has 17 residues. Germline V CDR1 and CDR2: MNHEY, SMNVEV (reference sequence). This chain's CDR3 is CASSLRTNRVGMEKLFF. CDR3 nucleotide sequence: TGTGCCAGCAGTCTAAGAACAAACAGGGTTGGCATGGAAAAACTGTTTTTT.

The chain couples TRBV11-3 to TRBJ1-3; D unclear. Germline-derived CDR1 and CDR2 are SGHNT and YENEEA. This CDR3 has 14 residues. V gave up 1 base and J gave up 3 bases, with 7 bases separating them. The CDR3 protein is CASSLGGSGNTIYF. CDR3 sequence (DNA): TGTGCCAGCAGCTTAGGAGGCAGTGGAAACACCATATATTTT.

V is TRBV29-1 and J is TRBJ2-3; 7 bases are a match to TRBD1. Germline V gives CDR1 SQVTM, CDR2 ANQGSEA. The trim removed 3 bases at V and 2 bases at J, leaving 8 bases unmatched. This CDR3 spans 15 amino acids. In nucleotides, the CDR3 is TGCAGCGTTGATAGGGCAGGGGGAACCACAGATACGCAGTATTTT. Its translation is CSVDRAGGTTDTQYF.

The J gene is TRBJ2-1, the V gene TRBV5-6, with D unresolved. The V gene's germline CDR1 is SGHDT and CDR2 YYEEEE. V dropped 4 bases and J dropped 6 bases, with 5 bases sitting between them. This CDR3 comprises 11 residues. CDR3 loop: CASSRSNEQFF. The DNA of the CDR3 is TGTGCCAGCAGCCGTAGCAATGAGCAGTTCTTC.

The chain's CDR3 is CASRLQGSTSPLHF. CDR3 bases: TGTGCCAGCAGGCTACAGGGAAGTACTTCACCCCTCCACTTT. The rearrangement joins TRBV27 to TRBJ1-6; D possibly corresponds to TRBD1 (6 bases). Trimming took off 6 bases at V and 9 bases at J, with 15 bases between the two ends. Per germline, CDR1 MNHEY and CDR2 SMNVEV (reference sequence). The CDR3 covers 14 residues.

J is TRBJ1-3 and V is TRBV6-1, with D unresolved. The germline V gene has CDR1 MNHNS and CDR2 SASEGT. There are 17 residues in the CDR3. V was clipped by 2 bases and J by 1 base, with 15 bases between them. CDR3 sequence reads: CASSEQYSGWSGNTIYF. CDR3 nucleotide sequence: TGTGCCAGCAGTGAACAATATTCCGGGTGGTCTGGAAACACCATATATTTT.

The chain couples TRBV12-5 to TRBJ1-5; D ambiguous. CDR1 and CDR2 (germline): LGHNT, FRNRAP. The CDR3 spans 14 residues. The germline V and J ends were trimmed by 1 base and 5 bases, with 9 bases remaining between them. CDR3 DNA sequence: TGTGCTAGTGGTTTGGGGGCGATCGATCAGCCCCAGCATTTT. The encoded protein is CASGLGAIDQPQHF.

The genes are TRBV19 and TRBJ2-3; TRBD2 matches at 7 bases. This CDR3 has 16 amino acids. The germline CDR1 and CDR2 sequences are LNHDA and SQIVND (reference sequence). V gave up 3 bases and J gave up 6 bases; unmatched junction bases: 12. CDR3 DNA sequence: TGTGCCAGTAGTATGGGGGGTGCGGGAGACGCGGATACGCAGTATTTT. It yields the protein CASSMGGAGDADTQYF.

This clone occurred once. The V and J genes are TRBV7-2 and TRBJ1-1; no definite D call. Trimming removed 3 bases at V and 9 bases at J, with 11 bases between. The CDR3 runs 12 residues. The germline gives CDR1 SGHTA, CDR2 FQGNSA. CDR3 DNA: TGTGCCAGCAGCTTCGACGGAGTCAAAGCTTTCTTT. It codes for CASSFDGVKAFF.

The chain recombines TRBV2 with TRBJ2-1; possibly TRBD2 for D (5 bases). Per germline, CDR1 SNHLY and CDR2 FYNNEI. V lost 8 bases, J lost 2 bases, and 10 bases lay in between. The CDR3 loop spans 13 amino acids. CDR3 nucleotide sequence: TGTGCCAGCGGGAGCGAAACCTACAATGAGCAGTTCTTC. Its translation is CASGSETYNEQFF. The variable domain in full, with the rest retrieved from reference TRBV2 and TRBJ2-1, is EPEVTQTPSHQVTQMGQEVILRCVPISNHLYFYWYRQILGQKVEFLVSFYNNEISEKSEIFDDQFSVERPDGSNFTLKIRSTKLEDSAMYFCASGSETYNEQFFGPGTRLTVL.

J is TRBJ1-3 and V is TRBV3-1 (or the pseudogene TRBV3-2), with D possibly being TRBD1 (5 bases). CDR3 length: 14 amino acids. Trimming removed 2 bases from V and 4 bases from J, with 9 bases in between. CDR1 LGHDT and CDR2 YNNKEL come from the germline V gene (reference sequence). CDR3 amino acids: CASSQWDQGNTIYF. The CDR3 DNA sequence: TGTGCCAGCAGCCAATGGGACCAGGGAAACACCATATATTTT.

V usage is TRBV28 and J usage is TRBJ2-1; 10 bases line up with TRBD2. Looked up from germline, CDR1 is MDHEN and CDR2 is SYDVKM. The CDR3 is 18 residues long. Trimming at V came to 3 bases and at J to 5 bases, leaving 13 bases not matched to a gene. CDR3 in DNA: TGTGCCAGCAGTTTCGCTCTTGGGGAAGCGGGAGGGCACAATGAGCAGTTCTTC. Its translation is CASSFALGEAGGHNEQFF.